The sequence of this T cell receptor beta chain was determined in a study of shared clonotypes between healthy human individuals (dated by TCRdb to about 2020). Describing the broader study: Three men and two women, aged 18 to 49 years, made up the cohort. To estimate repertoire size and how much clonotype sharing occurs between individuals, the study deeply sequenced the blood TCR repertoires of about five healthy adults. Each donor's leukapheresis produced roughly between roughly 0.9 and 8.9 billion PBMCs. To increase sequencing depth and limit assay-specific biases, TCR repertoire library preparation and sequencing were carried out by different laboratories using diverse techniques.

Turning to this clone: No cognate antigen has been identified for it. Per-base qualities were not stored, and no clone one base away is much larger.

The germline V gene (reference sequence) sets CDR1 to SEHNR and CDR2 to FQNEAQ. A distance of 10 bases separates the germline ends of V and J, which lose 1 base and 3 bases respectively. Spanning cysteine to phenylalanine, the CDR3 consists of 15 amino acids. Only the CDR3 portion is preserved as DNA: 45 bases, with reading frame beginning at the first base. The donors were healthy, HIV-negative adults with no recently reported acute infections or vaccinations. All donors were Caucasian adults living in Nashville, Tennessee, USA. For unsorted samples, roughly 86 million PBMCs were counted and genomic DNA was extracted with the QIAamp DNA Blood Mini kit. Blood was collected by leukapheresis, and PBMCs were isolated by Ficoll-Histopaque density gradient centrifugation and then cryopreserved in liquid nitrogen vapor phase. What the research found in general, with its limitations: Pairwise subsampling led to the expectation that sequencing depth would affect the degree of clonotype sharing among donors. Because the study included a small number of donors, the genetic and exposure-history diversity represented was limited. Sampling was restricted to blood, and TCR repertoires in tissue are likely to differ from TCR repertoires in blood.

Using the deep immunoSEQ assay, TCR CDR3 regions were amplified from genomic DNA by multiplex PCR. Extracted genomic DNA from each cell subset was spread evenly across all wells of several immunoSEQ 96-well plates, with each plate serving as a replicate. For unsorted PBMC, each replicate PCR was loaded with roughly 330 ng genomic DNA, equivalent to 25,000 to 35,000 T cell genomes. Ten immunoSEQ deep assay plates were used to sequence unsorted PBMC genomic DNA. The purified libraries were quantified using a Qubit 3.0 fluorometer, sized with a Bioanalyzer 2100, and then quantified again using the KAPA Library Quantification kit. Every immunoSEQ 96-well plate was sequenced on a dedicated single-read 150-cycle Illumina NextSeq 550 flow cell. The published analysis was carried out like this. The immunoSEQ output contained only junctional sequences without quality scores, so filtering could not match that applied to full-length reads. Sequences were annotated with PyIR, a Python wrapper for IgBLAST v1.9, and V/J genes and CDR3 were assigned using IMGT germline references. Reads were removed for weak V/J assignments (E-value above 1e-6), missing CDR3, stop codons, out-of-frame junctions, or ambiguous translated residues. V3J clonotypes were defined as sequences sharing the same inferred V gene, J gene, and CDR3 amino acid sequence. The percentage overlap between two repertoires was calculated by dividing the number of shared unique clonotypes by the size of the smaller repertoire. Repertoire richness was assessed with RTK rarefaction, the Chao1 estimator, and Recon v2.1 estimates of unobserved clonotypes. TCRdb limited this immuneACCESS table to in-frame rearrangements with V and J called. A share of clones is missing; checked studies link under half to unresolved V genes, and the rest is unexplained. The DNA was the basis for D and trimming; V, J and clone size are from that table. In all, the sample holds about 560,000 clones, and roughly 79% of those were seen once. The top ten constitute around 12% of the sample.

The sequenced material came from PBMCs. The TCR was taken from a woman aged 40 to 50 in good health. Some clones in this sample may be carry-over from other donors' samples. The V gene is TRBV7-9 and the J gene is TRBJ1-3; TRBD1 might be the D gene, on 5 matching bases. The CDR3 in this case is CASSLGGISGNTIYF. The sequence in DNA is TGTGCCAGCAGCTTAGGGGGCATAAGTGGAAACACCATATATTTT.